Below are 4 T cell receptor beta chains sequenced from a single sample in a study of shared clonotypes between healthy human individuals. Assay: immunoSEQ multiplex PCR; the TCRdb copy retains only in-frame clones and omits some. The repertoire holds more than 1 million clones, approximately 80% seen once, with approximately 0.52% in the top ten. Sequenced: memory CD4+ T cells from PBMCs. As to subset: CD45RA-negative fraction. These receptors originate from a man aged 18 to 29 in good health. Some clones in this sample may be carry-over from other donors' samples.

The chain links TRBV28 to TRBJ2-7; 8 positions agree with TRBD2. This CDR3 is built from 17 residues. The junction had 13 bases not matched to a gene; V was cut back by 4 bases and J by 2 bases. The germline gives CDR1 MDHEN, CDR2 SYDVKM. CDR3 nucleotides: TGTGCCAGCAGTTCCACCCTCCGAGCGGGAGTAACCTACGAGCAGTACTTC. Amino acids: CASSSTLRAGVTYEQYF.

This clone was seen just once. The chain combines TRBV6-5 with TRBJ2-4, with no clear D. The CDR3 length is 14 residues. Trimming took off 0 bases at V and 8 bases at J, with 11 bases between the two ends. Germline CDR1 is MNHEY and CDR2 is SVGAGI. The CDR3 sequence: CASSYSIPADIQYF. In DNA form, the CDR3 reads TGTGCCAGCAGTTACTCAATACCGGCAGACATTCAGTACTTC.

V usage is TRBV19 and J usage is TRBJ2-7, with 8 bases matching TRBD1. V dropped 2 bases and J dropped 7; count of bases not matched to a gene: 7. CDR3 size: 14 residues. Germline V gene sequence: CDR1 LNHDA, CDR2 SQIVND (reference sequence). CDR3 residues: CASSITGQGAEQYF. CDR3 nucleotides: TGTGCCAGTAGTATAACGGGGCAGGGGGCGGAGCAGTACTTC.

This chain links TRBV7-9 with TRBJ2-7, with D hard to call. V was cut by 1 base and J by 1 base, with 11 bases left in between. Germline assignment: CDR1 SEHNR and CDR2 FQNEAQ (reference sequence). This CDR3 is built from 15 residues. The CDR3 protein is CASSLGQAPSYEQYF. CDR3 in DNA: TGTGCCAGCAGCTTAGGGCAGGCACCTTCCTACGAGCAGTACTTC.